These T cell receptor beta chains were read from a single sample in a study of Graves' ophthalmopathy and Graves' hyperthyroidism. TCRdb redid the calling of the multiplex PCR reads with MiXCR, one entry per CDR3 protein. The data show about 410,000 distinct CDR3 sequences, with approximately 20% seen just once and roughly 1.6% held by the top ten. The sequencing input was peripheral blood. The receptors derive from a woman between 18 and 30 years old with Graves' ophthalmopathy. The CDR3 runs from the conserved cysteine through the conserved F or W. A D gene is named only where the DNA matches it firmly. Rows may omit the clone size; those that give it use once, few, many or a size class.

V	size	J	D	DNA	CDR3
TRBV12-3/TRBV12-4	many	TRBJ1-3	NA	TGTGCCAGCACCTTAACAGCCTTCTCTGGAAACACCATATATTTT	CASTLTAFSGNTIYF
TRBV20-1	NA	TRBJ1-2	TRBD1	TGCAGTGCTGGCGGACAGGGGACGGGTGGCTACACCTTC	CSAGGQGTGGYTF
TRBV6-5	many	TRBJ1-6	NA	TGTGCCAGCAGTTACCCGGAGTCTAATTCACCCCTCCACTTT	CASSYPESNSPLHF
TRBV6-1	many	TRBJ1-2	NA	TGTGCCAGCCGGGCAGGGATTGGCTACACCTTC	CASRAGIGYTF
TRBV12-3/TRBV12-4	many	TRBJ2-7	NA	TGTGCCAGCAGCGGGCTCCTTGACGAGCAGTACTTC	CASSGLLDEQYF
TRBV20-1	many	TRBJ1-1	TRBD1	TGCAGTGCTAGAGCTTCGACAGGGGCGAACACTGAAGCTTTCTTT	CSARASTGANTEAFF
TRBV6-5	many	TRBJ1-2	NA	TGTGCCGGCTCAGTAGGCGGCTATGGCTACACCTTC	CAGSVGGYGYTF
TRBV5-8	many	TRBJ2-7	NA	TGTGCCAGCAGCTTCAAGGATCTGCACGAGCAGTACTTC	CASSFKDLHEQYF
TRBV6-5	many	TRBJ2-4	NA	TGTGCCAGCAGTCCGAGGGTTGGGGTTGGCAACATTCAGTACTTC	CASSPRVGVGNIQYF
TRBV5-6	many	TRBJ2-7	NA	TGTGCCAGCAGCCCAAGTGGAGGGCGCGAGCAGTACTTC	CASSPSGGREQYF
TRBV11-2	many	TRBJ2-4	NA	TGTGCCAGCAGCGCCCCCCGGGGGCCGGGGTTTCAGTACTTC	CASSAPRGPGFQYF
TRBV7-2	once	TRBJ1-2	NA	TGTGCCAGCAGTGATGGGGGGAGCCTCTATGGCTACACCTTC	CASSDGGSLYGYTF
TRBV12-3/TRBV12-4	NA	TRBJ1-2	NA	TGTGCCAGCAGTTCGATCAGGAGTCGCTATGGCTACACCTTC	CASSSIRSRYGYTF
TRBV2	NA	TRBJ2-5	NA	TGTGCCAGCAGTCTGACACAGGGGACTGGATCGACCCAGTACTTC	CASSLTQGTGSTQYF
TRBV2	many	TRBJ1-2	TRBD1	TGTGCCAGCAGGGGACAGGTTTTGATTGGGGATGGCTACACCTTC	CASRGQVLIGDGYTF
TRBV7-8	many	TRBJ2-4	NA	TGTGCCAGCAGCCTCTTAGATAGAAACATTCAGTACTTC	CASSLLDRNIQYF
TRBV15	many	TRBJ1-1	NA	TGTGCCACGTCCGACGGGATGATCATGAACACTGAAGCTTTCTTT	CATSDGMIMNTEAFF
TRBV5-1	many	TRBJ2-4	TRBD2	TGCGCCAGCAGCTTGGAAAGGGGAGCGGGGGCCAAAAACATTCAGTACTTC	CASSLERGAGAKNIQYF
TRBV12-3/TRBV12-4	many	TRBJ1-5	NA	TGTGCCAGCCAGGTGGGGGCTAGCAATCAGCCCCAGCATTTT	CASQVGASNQPQHF
TRBV5-1	many	TRBJ2-5	NA	TGTGCCAGCAGCTTCCCAGGGGGGGAGACCCAGTACTTC	CASSFPGGETQYF
TRBV6-6	many	TRBJ1-2	NA	TGTGCCAGCAGTTTTAAGGTGGGCTATGGCTACACCTTC	CASSFKVGYGYTF
TRBV12-3/TRBV12-4	NA	TRBJ2-7	NA	TGTGCCAGCAGTTACATGGGGAGATACGAGCAGTACTTC	CASSYMGRYEQYF
TRBV15	many	TRBJ1-1	NA	TGTGCCACCAGCACCAGGGGAGTCAGGACTGAAGCTTTCTTT	CATSTRGVRTEAFF
TRBV12-3/TRBV12-4	many	TRBJ2-7	NA	TGTGCCAGCAGTTTCCCCCGGGCGGCGGGACTCTACGAGCAGTACTTC	CASSFPRAAGLYEQYF
TRBV11-2	many	TRBJ1-3	NA	TGTGCCAGCAGCTCAATAAAGGGGATCTCTGGAAACACCATATATTTT	CASSSIKGISGNTIYF